The entry below gives a single TCR beta chain sequence along with its context. Antigen specificity is unknown. These data come from a study of neurological immune-mediated disorders. Findings of the study overall: No sharing of CDR3 amino acid sequences was observed among expanded clones across subjects, suggesting private repertoires in all groups.

Time point described: longitudinal time-point 3. Stored at -80 C, 2 million PBMCs were the source of the unsorted libraries. Unmatched junction bases numbered 6, after V lost 6 bases and J lost 4 bases. CDR3 length: 14 amino acids. Germline assignment: CDR1 MDHEN and CDR2 SYDVKM. TCRdb recomputed calls from the 5' RACE reads with MiXCR, one row per CDR3 protein. Here the sample spans roughly 45,000 distinct CDR3 sequences, roughly 14% being singletons. This clonotype originated in a man between 25 and 39 years old in good health. Sequenced material: PBMCs. The J gene is TRBJ2-3, the V gene TRBV28; TRBD1 matches 8 bases. CDR3: CASSSTGVADTQYF. The DNA for the CDR3 is TGTGCCAGCAGCTCGACAGGGGTCGCAGATACGCAGTATTTT.